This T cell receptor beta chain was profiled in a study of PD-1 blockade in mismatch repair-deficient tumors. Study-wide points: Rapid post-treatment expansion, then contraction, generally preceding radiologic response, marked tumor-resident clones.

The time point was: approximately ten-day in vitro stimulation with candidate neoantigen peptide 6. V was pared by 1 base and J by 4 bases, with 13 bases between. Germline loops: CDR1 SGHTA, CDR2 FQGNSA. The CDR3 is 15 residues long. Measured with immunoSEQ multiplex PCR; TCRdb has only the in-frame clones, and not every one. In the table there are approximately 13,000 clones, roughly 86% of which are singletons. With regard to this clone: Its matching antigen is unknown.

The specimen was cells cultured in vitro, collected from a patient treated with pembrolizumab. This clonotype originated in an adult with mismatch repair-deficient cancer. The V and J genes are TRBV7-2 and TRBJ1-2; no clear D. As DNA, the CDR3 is TGTGCCAGCAGCTTAGGGACGGTTCGATCCTATGGCTACACCTTC. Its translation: CASSLGTVRSYGYTF.